These 30 T cell receptor beta chains were sequenced from one sample in a study of blood T cell repertoires in COVID-19. Measured with immunoSEQ multiplex PCR; TCRdb has only the in-frame clones, and not every one. The table records some 170,000 clones, more than 75% of them present only once. Sequenced: PBMCs or T cells enriched from blood (not recorded which). These receptor sequences come from a human donor with acute COVID-19. The donor label of this sample is uncertain.

V is TRBV19 and J is TRBJ1-1; TRBD1 might be the D (6 bases). Germline loops: CDR1 LNHDA, CDR2 SQIVND (reference sequence). With 7 bases removed from V and 2 bases from J, the gap between germline ends came to 14 bases. This CDR3 contains 14 residues. The CDR3 region is CASTTQGGNTEAFF. The CDR3 nucleotides read TGTGCCAGTACCACACAGGGTGGAAACACTGAAGCTTTCTTT.

V and J are TRBV15 and TRBJ2-4, with a tentative D call TRBD1 (5 bases). Germline CDR1 and CDR2: LNHNV and YYDKDF (reference sequence). CDR3 length: 14 amino acids. The ends were cut back, 4 bases at V and 5 bases at J, with 12 bases in the middle. CDR3 in amino acids: CATSTRVTENIQYF. The CDR3 DNA reads as TGTGCCACCAGCACCAGGGTCACGGAAAACATTCAGTACTTC.

This chain connects TRBV6-5 to TRBJ1-5, with 8 bases aligning to TRBD1. There are 15 residues in the CDR3. CDR1 and CDR2 (germline): MNHEY, SVGAGI. The V segment lost 4 bases and the J segment 4 bases; nucleotides outside the gene matches: 6. The CDR3 sequence is CASSSDRAGNQPQHF. The CDR3 DNA is TGTGCCAGCAGTTCGGACAGGGCGGGTAATCAGCCCCAGCATTTT.

The V gene is TRBV19, the J gene TRBJ2-2; 9 bases line up with TRBD1. V was pared by 6 bases and J by 2 bases, with 7 bases of the junction left unmatched. Germline CDR1 is LNHDA and CDR2 is SQIVND (reference sequence). The CDR3 has 16 residues. CDR3 in DNA: TGTGCCAGTAGCCCCGGGACAGGGTTTAACACCGGGGAGCTGTTTTTT. Amino acids: CASSPGTGFNTGELFF.

This chain uses TRBV2 with TRBJ2-5, with TRBD2 matching over 8 bases. The CDR3 has 12 residues. After removal of 4 bases from V and 5 bases from J, the junction contained 0 bases not matched to a gene. CDR1 and CDR2 from the germline V gene are SNHLY and FYNNEI. CDR3 region: CASSGLAETQYF. DNA for the CDR3: TGTGCCAGCAGTGGACTAGCGGAGACCCAGTACTTC.

The chain joins TRBV10-3 to TRBJ2-5; D is undetermined. The V and J ends lost 3 bases and 4 bases respectively, with 9 bases between them. The CDR3 length is 13 residues. The germline gives CDR1 ENHRY, CDR2 SYGVKD. CDR3: CAISDSLLETQYF. In nucleotides, the CDR3 is TGTGCCATCAGTGACTCCCTTCTAGAGACCCAGTACTTC.

The chain has TRBV9 and TRBJ2-5, with TRBD2 identical over 8 bases. Trimming took 0 bases from V and 10 from J; bases not matched to a gene: 8. This CDR3 has 14 residues. Per germline, CDR1 SGDLS and CDR2 YYNGEE. The CDR3 DNA reads as TGTGCCAGCAGCGTAGGGGCGGGGGGATTATACCAGTACTTC. This sequence encodes CASSVGAGGLYQYF. Based on the CDR3 plus reference TRBV9 and TRBJ2-5, the full variable domain is DSGVTQTPKHLITATGQRVTLRCSPRSGDLSVYWYQQSLDQGLQFLIQYYNGEERAKGNILERFSAQQFPDLHSELNLSSLELGDSALYFCASSVGAGGLYQYFGPGTRLLVL.

This rearrangement joins TRBV4-3 to TRBJ2-7, with a weak D call TRBD2 (5 bases). Per the germline V gene, CDR1 is LGHNA and CDR2 is YSLEER. The CDR3 is made up of 15 amino acids. V shed 0 bases and J shed 3 bases, with 12 bases lying between them. The CDR3 bases are TGCGCCAGCAGCCAAGATTCCGGACTGCGCTACGAGCAGTACTTC. Its translation: CASSQDSGLRYEQYF.

The chain joins TRBV11-1 to TRBJ2-3; D uncertain. Per the germline V gene, CDR1 is SGHAT and CDR2 is FQDESV (reference sequence). CDR3 length: 13 amino acids. V lost 1 base, J lost 4 bases, and 6 bases lay in between. CDR3 amino acids: CASSLGPADTQYF. In DNA form, the CDR3 reads TGTGCCAGCAGCTTAGGGCCCGCAGATACGCAGTATTTT.

The rearrangement links TRBV6-1 to TRBJ1-2, with D perhaps matching TRBD1 (6 bases). The CDR3 has 14 amino acids. V was trimmed by 0 bases and J by 9 bases, leaving 14 bases between them. In germline, CDR1 is MNHNS, CDR2 SASEGT. The CDR3: CASSEARTAFRYTF. CDR3 coding DNA: TGTGCCAGCAGTGAAGCTAGGACAGCATTTCGCTACACCTTC.

The chain joins TRBV7-9 to TRBJ1-1, with D hard to call. Trimming removed 3 bases from V and 8 bases from J, with 7 bases in between. This CDR3 has 11 residues. Germline V CDR1 and CDR2: SEHNR, FQNEAQ (reference sequence). CDR3 amino acids: CASSLYKEAFF. In DNA form, the CDR3 reads TGTGCCAGCAGCTTGTACAAGGAAGCTTTCTTT.

The rearrangement joins TRBV18 to TRBJ2-2; 7 bases fit TRBD1. From germline, CDR1 is KGHSH and CDR2 LQKENI. The CDR3 is 15 amino acids. Germline trimming cut 2 bases from V and 0 bases from J; bases unmatched to any gene: 0. The CDR3 spells CASSPDRANTGELFF. CDR3 in DNA: TGTGCCAGCTCACCAGACAGGGCGAACACCGGGGAGCTGTTTTTT.

This clone appeared once. This chain uses TRBV3-1 (or the pseudogene TRBV3-2) with TRBJ2-7; a weak D match, TRBD2 (6 bases). The germline gives CDR1 LGHDT, CDR2 YNNKEL (reference sequence). The CDR3 runs to 15 residues. V dropped 1 base and J dropped 3 bases, with 13 bases sitting between them. The CDR3 sequence is CASSQGGDGGYEQYF. The DNA of the CDR3 is TGTGCCAGCAGCCAAGGGGGGGACGGTGGCTACGAGCAGTACTTC.

The genes are TRBV25-1 and TRBJ1-1; possibly TRBD1 for D (5 bases). The CDR3 is made up of 13 amino acids. The germline CDR1 and CDR2 sequences are MGHDK and SYGVNS. V dropped 6 bases and J dropped 4 bases, with 12 bases sitting between them. The CDR3 loop reads CASRLRESTEAFF. Written as DNA, the CDR3 is TGTGCCAGCAGGCTCAGGGAAAGCACTGAAGCTTTCTTT. The full variable domain, rest sourced from reference TRBV25-1 and TRBJ1-1, is EADIYQTPRYLVIGTGKKITLECSQTMGHDKMYWYQQDPGMELHLIHYSYGVNSTEKGDLSSESTVSRIRTEHFPLTLESARPSHTSQYLCASRLRESTEAFFGQGTRLTVV.

The chain joins TRBV5-1 to TRBJ1-4, with D uncertain. CDR3 size: 14 residues. Germline V CDR1 and CDR2: SGHRS, YFSETQ. Trimming stripped 1 base from V and 3 bases from J, with 7 bases between. CDR3 loop: CASSLMGANEKLFF. The CDR3 DNA reads TGCGCCAGCAGCTTGATGGGAGCTAATGAAAAACTGTTTTTT.

This chain connects TRBV29-1 to TRBJ2-3, with 9 bases aligning to TRBD1. The germline CDR1 and CDR2 sequences are SQVTM and ANQGSEA. This CDR3 comprises 17 residues. The ends lost 1 base at V and 0 bases at J; junction bases unmatched: 8. The CDR3 reads CSVEGGTGSPSTDTQYF. The CDR3 DNA reads TGCAGCGTTGAAGGAGGGACAGGGTCCCCTAGCACAGATACGCAGTATTTT.

The V and J genes are TRBV7-6 and TRBJ1-1; no firm D call. This CDR3 region has 11 residues. Trimming took 5 bases from V and 7 from J, leaving 8 bases between them. CDR1 is SGHVS, CDR2 FNYEAQ, per germline. The CDR3 DNA reads as TGTGCCAGCAGCCGAGAGGGTGAAGCTTTCTTT. Translation gives CASSREGEAFF. Variable domain in full (rest from reference TRBV7-6 and TRBJ1-1): GAGVSQSPRYKVTKRGQDVALRCDPISGHVSLYWYRQALGQGPEFLTYFNYEAQQDKSGLPNDRFSAERPEGSISTLTIQRTEQRDSAMYRCASSREGEAFFGQGTRLTVV.

This clone came up once. DNA of the CDR3: TGTGCCAGCAAAGGAGCGAACACCGGGGAGCTGTTTTTT. Translating gives CASKGANTGELFF. V gene TRBV6-5 combines with J gene TRBJ2-2; D is ambiguous. Germline V gene sequence: CDR1 MNHEY, CDR2 SVGAGI. V gave up 7 bases and J gave up 0 bases, with 6 bases separating them. The CDR3 is made up of 13 amino acids.

This chain joins TRBV19 and TRBJ2-2; TRBD1 matches at 8 bases. From germline, CDR1 is LNHDA and CDR2 SQIVND (reference sequence). The V and J ends lost 3 bases and 4 bases, in that order; junction bases with no gene match: 7. CDR3 length: 16 amino acids. CDR3 region: CASSIQGAGGTGELFF. Written as DNA, the CDR3 is TGTGCCAGTAGTATTCAGGGGGCCGGGGGCACCGGGGAGCTGTTTTTT.

This clone was recorded once. The chain uses TRBV30 and TRBJ2-5; a weak D match, TRBD2 (5 bases). Trimming took 6 bases from V and 5 from J, leaving 16 bases between them. Germline V gene sequence: CDR1 GTSNPN, CDR2 SVGIG (reference sequence). This CDR3 is built from 13 residues. The chain's CDR3 is CACEDSYSETQYF. The CDR3 nucleotides are TGTGCCTGCGAGGACTCCTACTCGGAGACCCAGTACTTC.

This clone was picked up a small number of times. This chain links TRBV7-3 with TRBJ1-6; 9 bases fit TRBD1. The V segment lost 5 bases and the J segment 7 bases; nucleotides outside the gene matches: 9. Germline-derived CDR1 and CDR2 are SGHTA and FQGTGA. The CDR3 has 16 amino acids. CDR3 nucleotide sequence: TGTGCCAGCAGCACTCAGGGACAGGGAGCGAATTCACCCCTCCACTTT. Translated: CASSTQGQGANSPLHF.

This clone has only one observation. This chain uses TRBV30 with TRBJ2-7, with D uncertain. Trimming removed 1 base from V and 5 bases from J, with 6 bases in between. Germline-derived CDR1 and CDR2 are GTSNPN and SVGIG (reference sequence). The CDR3 covers 11 residues. The CDR3 coding sequence is TGTGCCTGGAGTGGAAGCAACGAGCAGTACTTC. Protein product: CAWSGSNEQYF.

The chain has TRBV28 and TRBJ2-7, with TRBD1 identical over 12 bases. The CDR3 is 15 residues long. Trimming cost V 6 bases and J 5 bases; bases outside gene matches: 8. Germline values: CDR1 MDHEN, CDR2 SYDVKM. The CDR3, as DNA: TGTGCCAGCAGCCCGACGGGACAGGGGGCGAACGAGCAGTACTTC. Translating gives CASSPTGQGANEQYF. Full variable domain (missing parts from reference TRBV28 and TRBJ2-7): DVKVTQSSRYLVKRTGEKVFLECVQDMDHENMFWYRQDPGLGLRLIYFSYDVKMKEKGDIPEGYSVSREKKERFSLILESASTNQTSMYLCASSPTGQGANEQYFGPGTRLTVT.

The V and J genes are TRBV6-6 and TRBJ1-1; D is unresolved. V was clipped by 5 bases and J by 4 bases, with 11 bases between them. Germline V gene lookup returns CDR1 MNHNY and CDR2 SVGAGI (reference sequence). There are 13 residues in the CDR3. The CDR3 protein is CASSTAGITEAFF. As DNA, the CDR3 is TGTGCCAGCAGTACTGCCGGGATCACTGAAGCTTTCTTT.

The chain uses TRBV4-1 and TRBJ2-3, with TRBD1 as a possible D gene (5 bases). Germline loops: CDR1 MGHRA, CDR2 YSYEKL. Trimming cost V 4 bases and J 2 bases, with 7 bases left between them. CDR3 length equals 13 residues. CDR3 in DNA: TGCGCCAGCAGCCCGGACACCACAGATACGCAGTATTTT. Its protein product is CASSPDTTDTQYF.

V usage is TRBV2 and J usage is TRBJ2-7, with 9 nucleotides matching TRBD2. Trimming removed 3 bases from V and 1 base from J; junction bases left unmatched: 4. Per the germline V gene, CDR1 is SNHLY and CDR2 is FYNNEI. This CDR3 comprises 15 residues. CDR3 amino acids: CASSDGGGASYEQYF. The DNA for the CDR3 is TGTGCCAGCAGTGACGGCGGGGGGGCTTCCTACGAGCAGTACTTC.

This sequence joins TRBV11-2 and TRBJ1-1, with a possible D match to TRBD1 (5 bases). The CDR3 is 13 amino acids. The V gene's germline CDR1 is SGHAT and CDR2 FQNNGV. Trimming cost V 3 bases and J 5 bases, with 10 bases left between them. The CDR3 DNA is TGTGCCAGCAGCTTCAGGGAGGGAACTGAAGCTTTCTTT. This codes for CASSFREGTEAFF.

This clone came up once. This rearrangement joins TRBV2 to TRBJ2-5; perhaps TRBD1 as D (5 bases). The germline V gene has CDR1 SNHLY and CDR2 FYNNEI. Deletions cut 6 bases from V and 3 bases from J, with 8 bases between. The length of the CDR3 is 12 residues. The CDR3 DNA reads as TGTGCCAGCAGGCAGGGCGAAGAGACCCAGTACTTC. Translated, it gives CASRQGEETQYF.

As to this clone: Additional DNA sequences in this sample encode the identical CDR3. V is TRBV7-9 and J is TRBJ1-1; 7 bases map to TRBD1. Germline CDR1 and CDR2: SEHNR and FQNEAQ (reference sequence). V lost 1 base to trimming and J lost 3 bases; unmatched junction nucleotides: 2. The CDR3 covers 14 residues. DNA of the CDR3: TGTGCCAGCAGCTTAGGACAGGGAGACACTGAAGCTTTCTTT. Its translation: CASSLGQGDTEAFF.

The CDR3 nucleotides read TGTGCCAGCAGCTTAGGTACTAGCGGGTTTTCCTACGAGCAGTACTTC. It translates to CASSLGTSGFSYEQYF. The genes are TRBV7-9 and TRBJ2-7; 9 nucleotides match TRBD2. The CDR3 length is 16 residues. Looked up from germline, CDR1 is SEHNR and CDR2 is FQNEAQ (reference sequence). V gave up 1 base and J gave up 1 base; unmatched junction bases: 5.